Following are 24 T cell receptor beta chains from one sample sequenced in a study of T cells after yellow fever vaccination. TCRdb passed the 5' RACE reads through MiXCR, listing each CDR3 protein once. The sample includes around 400,000 distinct CDR3 sequences, approximately 10% seen only once; the top ten take more than 15%. This specimen was PBMCs, taken on the day of the first yellow fever vaccination. The source is a man aged 18 to 29 who received the YFV17D yellow fever vaccine.

This clonotype was seen more than once but under ten times. V gene TRBV7-9 combines with J gene TRBJ1-1; TRBD1 matches at 7 bases. Germline V lookup: CDR1 SEHNR, CDR2 FQNEAQ (reference sequence). This CDR3 has 16 residues. The V segment lost 5 bases and the J segment 1 base; nucleotides outside the gene matches: 10. CDR3 sequence (DNA): TGTGCCAGCAGCCTTCCGGGACAGACCAAGAACACTGAAGCTTTCTTT. It translates to CASSLPGQTKNTEAFF. The full variable domain, rest sourced from reference TRBV7-9 and TRBJ1-1, is DTGVSQNPRHKITKRGQNVTFRCDPISEHNRLYWYRQTLGQGPEFLTYFQNEAQLEKSRLLSDRFSAERPKGSFSTLEIQRTEQGDSAMYLCASSLPGQTKNTEAFFGQGTRLTVV.

This clonotype was picked up many times. This sequence joins TRBV9 and TRBJ2-2; D is uncertain. The CDR3 has 12 amino acids. V lost 4 bases to trimming and J lost 3 bases, with 4 bases between them. CDR1 SGDLS and CDR2 YYNGEE come from the germline V gene. In DNA, the CDR3 is TGTGCCAGCAGCAGGTACACCGGGGAGCTGTTTTTT. Protein: CASSRYTGELFF.

The sample holds a few counts of this clonotype. The gene calls are TRBV25-1 and TRBJ2-3, with TRBD2 matching 10 bases. Trimming removed 4 bases from V and 1 base from J; junction bases left unmatched: 5. The CDR3 runs 16 residues. Germline V gene data show CDR1 as MGHDK and CDR2 as SYGVNS. The CDR3 region has the DNA TGTGCCAGCAGTGCCGCCGGGACTAGCGGCACAGATACGCAGTATTTT. Translated, it gives CASSAAGTSGTDTQYF.

The chain carries TRBV4-2 and TRBJ2-1, with a possible D match to TRBD1 (7 bases). Trimming took off 3 bases at V and 5 bases at J, with 20 bases between the two ends. The CDR3 extends over 17 amino acids. From germline, CDR1 is LGHNA and CDR2 YNFKEQ. In nucleotides, the CDR3 is TGTGCCAGCAGCCACCCTCCCCTCAGGGGGGAGAACAATGAGCAGTTCTTC. This sequence encodes CASSHPPLRGENNEQFF.

This clonotype was observed a few times. This chain links TRBV5-1 with TRBJ2-7; 9 nucleotides agree with TRBD2. CDR3 length: 16 amino acids. Germline lookup yields CDR1 SGHRS and CDR2 YFSETQ. The ends lost 0 bases at V and 3 bases at J; junction bases unmatched: 7. The CDR3 here is CASSLVMPSGVYEQYF. DNA for the CDR3: TGCGCCAGCAGCTTGGTCATGCCTAGCGGGGTCTACGAGCAGTACTTC.

The CDR3 sequence: CASSPQGNIQYF. The DNA of the CDR3 is TGCGCCAGCAGCCCACAGGGCAACATTCAGTACTTC. This chain links TRBV5-1 with TRBJ2-4, with D perhaps TRBD1 (6 bases). CDR1 SGHRS and CDR2 YFSETQ come from the germline V gene. Between the trimmed V and J ends, which lost 4 bases and 7 bases, there was a span of 9 bases. CDR3 length equals 12 residues.

This clonotype turned up a few times. The CDR3 protein is CATSRGPTGNTGELFF. The CDR3 DNA reads TGTGCCACCAGCAGAGGCCCGACAGGGAACACCGGGGAGCTGTTTTTT. The chain joins TRBV15 to TRBJ2-2, with D perhaps matching TRBD1 (6 bases). Deletions cut 1 base from V and 1 base from J, with 10 bases between. CDR3 length: 16 amino acids. Germline V CDR1 and CDR2: LNHNV, YYDKDF (reference sequence).

This clonotype was counted between two and nine times. The gene calls are TRBV28 and TRBJ2-3, with D perhaps TRBD1 (5 bases). The V end was cut by 10 bases, the J end by 3 bases, with 20 bases between. CDR1 and CDR2 from the germline V gene are MDHEN and SYDVKM. This CDR3 has 15 amino acids. The CDR3 coding sequence is TGTGCCACACATAGCCTCAGGGCCCTTACAGATACGCAGTATTTT. Amino acid sequence: CATHSLRALTDTQYF.

This clonotype has a handful of counts. J is TRBJ2-5 and V is TRBV4-1; TRBD2 aligns across 15 bases. Germline trimming cut 4 bases from V and 5 bases from J; bases unmatched to any gene: 8. The V gene's germline CDR1 is MGHRA and CDR2 YSYEKL. The CDR3 runs 17 residues. The chain's CDR3 is CASSLGTSGGLGETQYF. In DNA form, the CDR3 reads TGCGCCAGCAGCCTCGGGACTAGCGGGGGGTTGGGGGAGACCCAGTACTTC.

V usage is TRBV4-3 and J usage is TRBJ1-1; D is undetermined. Germline V lookup: CDR1 LGHNA, CDR2 YSLEER. V gave up 2 bases and J gave up 3 bases, with 10 bases separating them. This CDR3 contains 14 residues. The CDR3 protein is CASSQTIGDTEAFF. The CDR3 DNA is TGCGCCAGCAGCCAAACAATCGGGGACACTGAAGCTTTCTTT.

V is TRBV19 and J is TRBJ1-5; D is possibly TRBD1 (6 bases). Germline V gene data show CDR1 as LNHDA and CDR2 as SQIVND (reference sequence). V gave up 6 bases and J gave up 5 bases, with 23 bases separating them. The CDR3 extends over 17 amino acids. The CDR3 is CASRPRRGQVEDQPQHF. The CDR3 DNA follows: TGTGCCAGTAGACCACGGCGGGGGCAGGTGGAGGATCAGCCCCAGCATTTT.

In its sample, this clonotype was seen a few times. The V and J genes are TRBV14 and TRBJ2-1, with a weak D call TRBD1 (7 bases). CDR3 length: 15 amino acids. V shed 2 bases and J shed 3 bases, with 11 bases lying between them. The germline V gene has CDR1 SGHDN and CDR2 FVKESK. This CDR3 reads CASSQSGGSYNEQFF. In DNA, the CDR3 is TGTGCCAGCAGCCAATCAGGGGGGAGCTACAATGAGCAGTTCTTC. Combining the CDR3 with reference TRBV14 and TRBJ2-1 gives the whole variable domain EAGVTQFPSHSVIEKGQTVTLRCDPISGHDNLYWYRRVMGKEIKFLLHFVKESKQDESGMPNNRFLAERTGGTYSTLKVQPAELEDSGVYFCASSQSGGSYNEQFFGPGTRLTVL.

A few counts support this clonotype. The chain is built from TRBV7-2 and TRBJ2-1; D uncertain. The CDR3 covers 15 residues. V was clipped by 5 bases and J by 0 bases, with 11 bases between them. Germline V gene data show CDR1 as SGHTA and CDR2 as FQGNSA. CDR3 region: CASSPPSGSYNEQFF. CDR3 DNA: TGTGCCAGCAGCCCACCCTCGGGCTCCTACAATGAGCAGTTCTTC.

This clonotype has just a few counts. The rearrangement links TRBV18 to TRBJ1-2; D is ambiguous. The CDR3 extends over 14 amino acids. Germline lookup yields CDR1 KGHSH and CDR2 LQKENI. V lost 2 bases and J 2 bases, leaving 9 bases between the germline ends. DNA of the CDR3: TGTGCCAGCTCACCAGGGATATTAAACTATGGCTACACCTTC. Residues: CASSPGILNYGYTF.

This clonotype occurred once. A single base separates this from a much larger clone, so it may be a read error. CDR3 residues: CANSQDISLNEQFF. CDR3 in DNA: TGTGCCAACAGCCAAGATATCAGCCTAAATGAGCAGTTCTTC. The chain carries TRBV14 and TRBJ2-1; D is uncertain. This CDR3 is 14 amino acids long. Germline CDR1 reads SGHDN; CDR2 reads FVKESK. Full variable domain (remainder filled in from reference TRBV14 and TRBJ2-1): EAGVTQFPSHSVIEKGQTVTLRCDPISGHDNLYWYRRVMGKEIKFLLHFVKESKQDESGMPNNRFLAERTGGTYSTLKVQPAELEDSGVYFCANSQDISLNEQFFGPGTRLTVL.

At least ten counts were recorded for this clonotype. This chain links TRBV6-4 with TRBJ2-6; D is perhaps TRBD1 or TRBD2 (5 bases each). The length of the CDR3 is 16 residues. V was pared by 7 bases and J by 2 bases, with 15 bases between. Germline V gene sequence: CDR1 MRHNA, CDR2 SNTAGT. The CDR3 loop reads CASTSRDGTGANVLTF. The CDR3 bases are TGTGCCAGCACTAGTCGGGACGGAACTGGGGCCAACGTCCTGACTTTC.

This sequence joins TRBV4-1 and TRBJ1-5; 9 nucleotides match TRBD1. The CDR3 consists of 14 residues. Unmatched junction bases numbered 4, after V lost 3 bases and J lost 7 bases. Germline CDR1 is MGHRA and CDR2 is YSYEKL. The CDR3, as DNA: TGCGCCAGCAGCCAGACAGGGGGAAGGCAGCCCCAGCATTTT. Translation: CASSQTGGRQPQHF.

This clonotype was observed a handful of times. The V call is TRBV5-1, the J call TRBJ2-5, with a possible D match to TRBD1 (5 bases). Germline lookup yields CDR1 SGHRS and CDR2 YFSETQ. This CDR3 is built from 15 residues. V shed 5 bases and J shed 0 bases, with 14 bases lying between them. The CDR3 nucleotides read TGCGCCAGCAGGCCCAGGGCAGTCCACCAAGAGACCCAGTACTTC. Encoded protein: CASRPRAVHQETQYF.

The CDR3 sequence: CSAPPVAGVGDTQYF. DNA of the CDR3: TGCAGTGCTCCCCCTGTAGCGGGGGTCGGAGATACGCAGTATTTT. The V and J genes are TRBV20-1 and TRBJ2-3; 9 bases agree with TRBD2. J lost 5 bases, V lost 5 bases, and 11 bases had no gene match. Germline CDR1 and CDR2: DFQATT and SNEGSKA (reference sequence). The CDR3 length is 15 residues.

There are a few counts of this clonotype. J is TRBJ2-7 and V is TRBV28; D is perhaps TRBD1 or TRBD2 (5 bases each). V lost 4 bases, J lost 2 bases, and 12 bases lay in between. This CDR3 is built from 14 residues. The germline CDR1 and CDR2 sequences are MDHEN and SYDVKM. The CDR3 DNA reads as TGTGCCAGCAGTTCCGGGACGGCAGCCTACGAGCAGTACGTC. This sequence encodes CASSSGTAAYEQYV.

This chain's CDR3 is CASSLGRAHYEQYV. The DNA of the CDR3 is TGTGCCAGCAGCTTAGGTCGGGCACACTACGAGCAGTACGTC. V usage is TRBV7-2 and J usage is TRBJ2-7; D unresolved. Trimming shortened V by 1 base and J by 3 bases, and 10 bases separated the two germline ends. Germline CDR1 reads SGHTA; CDR2 reads FQGNSA. The CDR3 is 14 amino acids.

The chain recombines TRBV6-1 with TRBJ2-7; D is perhaps TRBD1 or TRBD2 (5 bases each). V lost 7 bases to trimming and J lost 4 bases, with 14 bases between them. This CDR3 region has 13 residues. Germline loops: CDR1 MNHNS, CDR2 SASEGT. The CDR3 is CASTWDGKYEQYV. DNA for the CDR3: TGTGCCAGCACCTGGGACGGGAAGTACGAGCAGTACGTC.

This clonotype has just a few counts. This chain uses TRBV30 with TRBJ1-2; no clear D gene. There are 12 residues in the CDR3. Trimming removed 5 bases at V and 5 bases at J, with 12 bases between. Germline values: CDR1 GTSNPN, CDR2 SVGIG (reference sequence). This chain's CDR3 is CAWANGLYGYTF. In DNA form, the CDR3 reads TGTGCCTGGGCAAACGGACTTTATGGCTACACCTTC. The entire variable domain, with the rest obtained from reference TRBV30 and TRBJ1-2, is as follows: SQTIHQWPATLVQPVGSPLSLECTVEGTSNPNLYWYRQAAGRGLQLLFYSVGIGQISSEVPQNLSASRPQDRQFILSSKKLLLSDSGFYLCAWANGLYGYTFGSGTRLTVV.

The chain carries TRBV29-1 and TRBJ2-1; D is unresolved. Germline V gene lookup returns CDR1 SQVTM and CDR2 ANQGSEA. The CDR3 totals 11 residues. V lost 5 bases, J lost 5 bases, and 7 bases lay in between. The CDR3 coding sequence is TGCAGCGTTAGGGCAGACAATGAGCAGTTCTTC. Protein: CSVRADNEQFF.